The TCR beta chain described here comes from a study of CD8+ T cells in alopecia areata. Across the whole study: It was oral tofacitinib, at 5 to 10 mg twice daily, that treated patients received. Dosing spanned 6 to 18 months on tofacitinib, then 6 months off drug.

Once RNA had been extracted, it was reverse transcribed into cDNA to act as the sequencing template. Only in-frame clones appear in the TCRdb table, and some are missing; sequencing was by immunoSEQ multiplex PCR. Among approximately 160,000 clones listed, about 60% were seen once. To note about this clone: Its antigen is unknown.

Overall study results and limits: Sequence data from scalp samples additionally include resident alphabeta T cells of normal skin. Affected lesional scalp, above all in alopecia totalis/universalis, was more clonal than normal scalp.

The CDR3 length is 13 residues. From germline, CDR1 is SGHAT and CDR2 FQNNGV. The ends were cut back, 3 bases at V and 6 bases at J, with 10 bases in the middle. Indicated treatment: oral pan-JAK inhibitor, 5-10 mg twice daily. The starting material was CD4+ T cells sorted from blood, obtained at week 24, from a patient treated with tofacitinib. The rearrangement uses TRBV11-2 and TRBJ2-3, with D maybe TRBD1 (6 bases). The receptor was derived from a human donor with alopecia areata. CDR3 sequence: CASSLRRGDTQYF. The CDR3 DNA is TGTGCCAGCAGCTTGCGAAGGGGGGATACGCAGTATTTT. Full variable domain (outside the CDR3, taken from reference TRBV11-2 and TRBJ2-3): EAGVAQSPRYKIIEKRQSVAFWCNPISGHATLYWYQQILGQGPKLLIQFQNNGVVDDSQLPKDRFSAERLKGVDSTLKIQPAKLEDSAVYLCASSLRRGDTQYFGPGTRLTVL.